The 29 T cell receptor beta chains below come from one sample, sequenced in a study of shared clonotypes between healthy human individuals. Sequenced by immunoSEQ multiplex PCR; TCRdb stores in-frame clones only, minus some. The sample consists of approximately 700,000 clones, more than 70% of them appearing once. The material sequenced was memory CD4+ T cells sorted from blood. Subset described: CD45RA-negative fraction. The receptor source for this set is a woman aged 30 to 39 in good health.

The genes are TRBV28 and TRBJ1-1; D uncertain. Germline V lookup: CDR1 MDHEN, CDR2 SYDVKM. The CDR3 consists of 13 residues. Trimming took off 4 bases at V and 3 bases at J, with 9 bases between the two ends. CDR3 nucleotides: TGTGCCAGCAGTTATGATGACCACACTGAAGCTTTCTTT. As protein: CASSYDDHTEAFF.

The rearrangement uses TRBV9 and TRBJ2-3; 11 bases map to TRBD2. Germline assignment: CDR1 SGDLS and CDR2 YYNGEE. The CDR3 length is 17 residues. The V gene end was trimmed by 0 bases and the J gene end by 1 base; junction bases not matched to a gene: 4. CDR3 bases: TGTGCCAGCAGCGTAGCTACTAGCGGGGGACGCACAGATACGCAGTATTTT. It specifies CASSVATSGGRTDTQYF.

The rearrangement links TRBV5-4 to TRBJ1-2; D possibly corresponds to TRBD1 (6 bases). Trimming left V 4 bases short and J 4 bases short, with 20 bases between. Germline V gene data show CDR1 as SGHNT and CDR2 as YYREEE (reference sequence). This CDR3 region has 16 residues. CDR3 DNA: TGTGCCAGCAGCCCGGGTGGGCAGGGGCGCGGCTATGGCTACACCTTC. This gives the protein CASSPGGQGRGYGYTF.

This clone was seen a handful of times. The V gene is TRBV2, the J gene TRBJ1-5; D unresolved. The CDR3 runs 12 residues. Germline values: CDR1 SNHLY, CDR2 FYNNEI. V lost 7 bases and J 2 bases, leaving 6 bases between the germline ends. The CDR3 DNA follows: TGTGCCAGCAATTTGGGCAATCAGCCCCAGCATTTT. Amino acid sequence: CASNLGNQPQHF. Combining the CDR3 with reference TRBV2 and TRBJ1-5 gives the whole variable domain EPEVTQTPSHQVTQMGQEVILRCVPISNHLYFYWYRQILGQKVEFLVSFYNNEISEKSEIFDDQFSVERPDGSNFTLKIRSTKLEDSAMYFCASNLGNQPQHFGDGTRLSIL.

V gene TRBV10-1 combines with J gene TRBJ2-5; 9 bases agree with TRBD2. The J segment lost 4 bases and the V segment lost 5 bases, leaving 11 bases of the junction unmatched. CDR3 length equals 16 residues. Germline V gives CDR1 WNHNN, CDR2 SYGVQD (reference sequence). CDR3 DNA sequence: TGCGCCAGCAGTTCCTTAACTAGCGGGTTAGGAGAGACCCAGTACTTC. As protein: CASSSLTSGLGETQYF.

The V and J genes are TRBV5-1 and TRBJ2-7; TRBD1 aligns across 12 bases. The CDR3 loop spans 15 amino acids. In germline, CDR1 is SGHRS, CDR2 YFSETQ. Losses at the gene ends were 4 bases for V and 6 bases for J; bases not matched to a gene: 8. Here the CDR3 DNA reads TGCGCCAGCAGCAGTACCGGGACAGGGGGCGCCGAGCAGTACTTC. Translation gives CASSSTGTGGAEQYF.

A note on this clone: Other DNA variants within this sample encode the same CDR3. The chain recombines TRBV5-1 with TRBJ2-1; D gene unclear. V shed 4 bases and J shed 0 bases, with 11 bases lying between them. The CDR3 covers 15 residues. CDR1 SGHRS and CDR2 YFSETQ come from the germline V gene. The CDR3 reads CASSLDVSSYNEQFF. The DNA for the CDR3 is TGCGCCAGCAGCCTAGACGTGAGCTCCTACAATGAGCAGTTCTTC.

This chain links TRBV6-5 with TRBJ2-7, with D perhaps given as TRBD1 or TRBD2 (5 bases each). CDR1 is MNHEY, CDR2 SVGAGI, per germline. The CDR3 length is 16 residues. Trimming stripped 4 bases from V and 8 bases from J, with 24 bases between. CDR3 in DNA: TGTGCCAGCAGTTTCTTGTTTAGTGGGACGTGGAACAAGCAGTACTTC. Its protein product is CASSFLFSGTWNKQYF.

Comment on this clone: The identical CDR3 is also encoded by other nucleotide sequences in the sample. The rearrangement uses TRBV5-1 and TRBJ2-1; D is unclear. There are 12 residues in the CDR3. The V gene's germline CDR1 is SGHRS and CDR2 YFSETQ. V was clipped by 2 bases and J by 6 bases, with 6 bases between them. The CDR3 nucleotides are TGCGCCAGCAGCTTAAGCTCCAATGAGCAGTTCTTC. It is translated as CASSLSSNEQFF.

The chain employs TRBV18 and TRBJ1-1; D is ambiguous. The CDR3 contains 12 residues. Trimming removed 0 bases from V and 7 bases from J, with 6 bases in between. Looked up from germline, CDR1 is KGHSH and CDR2 is LQKENI. The CDR3 nucleotides read TGTGCCAGCTCACCACCACACAGTGAAGCTTTCTTT. The encoded protein is CASSPPHSEAFF.

This clone was detected once. The CDR3: CASSLQVSNEKLFF. The CDR3 coding sequence is TGTGCCAGTTCTCTCCAGGTCTCTAATGAAAAACTGTTTTTT. The chain joins TRBV19 to TRBJ1-4; no reliable D call. Between the trimmed V and J ends, which lost 8 bases and 3 bases, there was a span of 13 bases. This CDR3 is 14 amino acids long. CDR1 is LNHDA and CDR2 is SQIVND in the germline V gene (reference sequence).

This clone was seen a few times. The CDR3 here is CASSLAPGLAGDTQYF. Written as DNA, the CDR3 is TGTGCCAGCAGCTTAGCCCCGGGACTAGCGGGGGATACGCAGTATTTT. The chain uses TRBV11-1 and TRBJ2-3; 13 bases map to TRBD2. The CDR3 is 16 residues long. CDR1 is SGHAT and CDR2 is FQDESV in the germline V gene (reference sequence). V was clipped by 0 bases and J by 6 bases; unmatched bases: 3.

In its sample, this clone was seen once. This chain links TRBV4-2 with TRBJ2-7; TRBD1 matches at 9 bases. Looked up from germline, CDR1 is LGHNA and CDR2 is YNFKEQ. The junction had 10 bases not matched to a gene; V was cut back by 1 base and J by 0 bases. The CDR3 loop spans 18 amino acids. The CDR3 region is CASSQAGTGHPLSYEQYF. The CDR3, as DNA: TGTGCCAGCAGCCAAGCCGGGACAGGGCATCCCCTCTCCTACGAGCAGTACTTC.

The genes are TRBV10-3 and TRBJ2-1, with 13 bases lining up with TRBD2. J gave up 7 bases and V 7 bases, and 4 bases lay outside the gene matches. CDR1 is ENHRY, CDR2 SYGVKD, per germline. CDR3 length: 14 residues. The CDR3 spells CAIKGTSGVNEQFF. The CDR3 nucleotides read TGTGCCATCAAGGGGACTAGCGGGGTAAATGAGCAGTTCTTC.

The chain couples TRBV27 to TRBJ1-1; D call uncertain. Germline values: CDR1 MNHEY, CDR2 SMNVEV (reference sequence). The germline V and J ends were trimmed by 4 bases and 0 bases, with 12 bases remaining between them. The CDR3 has 15 amino acids. The CDR3 region is CASSWGSALNTEAFF. For the CDR3, the DNA is TGTGCCAGCAGTTGGGGTTCAGCTCTGAACACTGAAGCTTTCTTT.

The table lists this clone with a few counts. The chain couples TRBV7-9 to TRBJ2-2, with D unclear. CDR3 size: 14 residues. Germline CDR1 SEHNR, CDR2 FQNEAQ (reference sequence). Deletions cut 7 bases from V and 0 bases from J, with 9 bases between. CDR3 region: CASTVGSNTGELFF. CDR3 DNA: TGTGCCAGCACCGTGGGGTCGAACACCGGGGAGCTGTTTTTT.

This clone occurred a few times. CDR3: CASALDTGELFF. DNA of the CDR3: TGTGCTAGTGCCCTGGACACCGGGGAGCTGTTTTTT. The chain recombines TRBV12-5 with TRBJ2-2; D not resolved. Germline lookup yields CDR1 LGHNT and CDR2 FRNRAP. The CDR3 consists of 12 residues. V lost 7 bases, J lost 3 bases, and 6 bases lay in between.

The chain joins TRBV18 to TRBJ1-4, with 9 positions matching TRBD1. The germline gives CDR1 KGHSH, CDR2 LQKENI. The CDR3 has 14 amino acids. The V gene end was trimmed by 6 bases and the J gene end by 4 bases; junction bases not matched to a gene: 3. This CDR3 is CASSTGQGNEKLFF. CDR3 sequence (DNA): TGTGCCAGCTCGACGGGACAGGGTAATGAAAAACTGTTTTTT.

This sequence joins TRBV7-2 and TRBJ2-1; possibly TRBD1 for D (7 bases). This CDR3 has 15 residues. V gave up 2 bases and J gave up 0 bases, with 8 bases separating them. In germline, CDR1 is SGHTA, CDR2 FQGNSA. The DNA of the CDR3 is TGTGCCAGCAGCTTACAGGGGGGCTCCTACAATGAGCAGTTCTTC. As protein: CASSLQGGSYNEQFF.

This clone was seen once. The CDR3 loop reads CASSQGSDRHQPQHF. CDR3 sequence (DNA): TGCGCCAGCAGCCAAGGGTCGGACAGACATCAGCCCCAGCATTTT. The J gene is TRBJ1-5, the V gene TRBV4-1; D possibly corresponds to TRBD1 (6 bases). This CDR3 has 15 residues. The germline V and J ends were trimmed by 1 base and 5 bases, with 12 bases remaining between them. CDR1 MGHRA and CDR2 YSYEKL come from the germline V gene.

Only a few counts were recorded for this clone. The chain recombines TRBV7-2 with TRBJ2-3, with 14 bases lining up with TRBD2. The germline CDR1 and CDR2 sequences are SGHTA and FQGNSA. J was trimmed by 15 bases and V by 7 bases; bases with no gene match: 15. CDR3 size: 15 residues. CDR3 coding DNA: TGTGCCAGCACCCCCGGGACTAGCGGGAGATGGATACCATATTTT. Protein product: CASTPGTSGRWIPYF.

For the CDR3, the DNA is TGCGCCAGCAGCCAAGATGGGAGGGGGCTGACCGGGGAGCTGTTTTTT. Encoded protein: CASSQDGRGLTGELFF. The rearrangement joins TRBV4-1 to TRBJ2-2; either TRBD1 or TRBD2 may fit D (7 bases each). This CDR3 contains 16 residues. Trimming cost V 0 bases and J 5 bases, with 13 bases left between them. The germline CDR1 and CDR2 sequences are MGHRA and YSYEKL.

The chain couples TRBV6-1 to TRBJ2-3, with 15 positions matching TRBD2. The germline V gene encodes CDR1 MNHNS and CDR2 SASEGT. The CDR3 length is 19 residues. V dropped 3 bases and J dropped 5; count of bases not matched to a gene: 12. As DNA, the CDR3 is TGTGCCAGCAGTGACGGACTAGCGGGAGGGCCGGGGGTGAGAGATACGCAGTATTTT. Residues: CASSDGLAGGPGVRDTQYF.

This clone has just one count. The chain combines TRBV5-6 with TRBJ1-4, with no clear D. The V and J ends lost 4 bases and 7 bases respectively, with 17 bases between them. CDR1 and CDR2 from the germline V gene are SGHDT and YYEEEE. The CDR3 contains 15 residues. For the CDR3, the DNA is TGTGCCAGCAGCGGGTCCTGGGGAGGATCTGAAAAACTGTTTTTT. This sequence encodes CASSGSWGGSEKLFF. The full variable domain, its missing parts supplied by reference TRBV5-6 and TRBJ1-4, is DAGVTQSPTHLIKTRGQQVTLRCSPKSGHDTVSWYQQALGQGPQFIFQYYEEEERQRGNFPDRFSGHQFPNYSSELNVNALLLGDSALYLCASSGSWGGSEKLFFGSGTQLSVL.

The chain uses TRBV5-6 and TRBJ2-6; D is ambiguous. The CDR3 sequence is 15 residues long. CDR1 is SGHDT, CDR2 YYEEEE, per germline. V was trimmed by 5 bases and J by 3 bases, leaving 12 bases between them. Written as DNA, the CDR3 is TGTGCCAGCAGTTCTATTGGTCTTGGGGCCAACGTCCTGACTTTC. As protein: CASSSIGLGANVLTF.

This chain links TRBV23-1 with TRBJ2-6, with D possibly called TRBD1 or TRBD2 (5 bases each). TRBV23-1 is reported as an ORF; its role is uncertain. This CDR3 has 19 residues. Trimming removed 0 bases at V and 0 bases at J, with 15 bases between. Here the CDR3 DNA reads TGCGCCAGCAGTCAATCCCCCGGGACCCCTGCCTCTGGGGCCAACGTCCTGACTTTC. Encoded protein: CASSQSPGTPASGANVLTF.

This rearrangement joins TRBV4-1 to TRBJ2-1, with D maybe TRBD1 (5 bases). This CDR3 is 14 amino acids long. Trimming cost V 5 bases and J 8 bases, with 16 bases left between them. Germline V lookup: CDR1 MGHRA, CDR2 YSYEKL. The CDR3 is CASSLQTGQDEQFF. CDR3 nucleotide sequence: TGCGCCAGCAGCTTACAAACAGGTCAAGATGAGCAGTTCTTC.

This chain joins TRBV27 and TRBJ2-5, with D hard to call. The ends were cut back, 4 bases at V and 5 bases at J, with 14 bases in the middle. The CDR3 runs to 14 residues. CDR1 and CDR2 (germline): MNHEY, SMNVEV (reference sequence). The CDR3 nucleotides read TGTGCCAGCAGTTCTCCTTTAAGCGTCGAGACCCAGTACTTC. It codes for CASSSPLSVETQYF.

This chain uses TRBV27 with TRBJ2-3, with unresolved D. The CDR3 runs to 14 residues. Per the germline V gene, CDR1 is MNHEY and CDR2 is SMNVEV (reference sequence). Between the trimmed V and J ends, which lost 4 bases and 2 bases, there was a span of 10 bases. This CDR3 is CASSWATYTDTQYF. CDR3 in DNA: TGTGCCAGCAGTTGGGCCACCTACACAGATACGCAGTATTTT.